The 17 T cell receptor beta chains below come from one sample, sequenced in a study of T cells expressing NK-cell markers. TCRdb reprocessed the 5' RACE reads and stores each CDR3 protein as one record, lacking DNA. With over 150,000 distinct CDR3 sequences in the sample, the ten largest clones hold 20% to 25%. Sequences were obtained from blood T cells: a sorted CD56 or NKG2C T cell subset, CD4+ or CD8+ T cells, or bulk PBMC T cells (not recorded which). All receptors come from a man aged 18 to 70 in good health.

The chain couples TRBV27 to TRBJ2-7. The length of the CDR3 is 14 residues. CDR1 is MNHEY and CDR2 is SMNVEV in the germline V gene (reference sequence). This chain's CDR3 is CASSRLSGAYEQYF.

This chain connects TRBV20-1 to TRBJ2-3; TCRdb's D call, TRBD1, is unchecked because there is no DNA. The CDR3 is 16 amino acids. CDR1 and CDR2 from the germline V gene are DFQATT and SNEGSKA (reference sequence). CDR3 in amino acids: CSATPNRGIITDTQYF.

The rearrangement links TRBV4-1 to TRBJ2-1; TCRdb's assignment of TRBD2 cannot be checked, as there is no DNA. This CDR3 comprises 18 residues. Germline values: CDR1 MGHRA, CDR2 YSYEKL. This CDR3 is CASSQDFGLAASYNEQFF.

The genes are TRBV29-1 and TRBJ1-2. There are 16 residues in the CDR3. Germline CDR1 SQVTM, CDR2 ANQGSEA. CDR3 amino acids: CSVEDMAGTLNYGYTF.

J is TRBJ2-7 and V is TRBV20-1; TCRdb calls TRBD1, which cannot be checked without DNA. Looked up from germline, CDR1 is DFQATT and CDR2 is SNEGSKA (reference sequence). CDR3 length: 16 amino acids. CDR3 protein: CSARDYETGHTYEQYF.

The chain links TRBV2 to TRBJ2-5; without DNA, the TCRdb call of TRBD2 cannot be checked. This CDR3 region has 17 residues. Germline CDR1 reads SNHLY; CDR2 reads FYNNEI. CDR3 region: CASSRLAGAELQETQYF.

This sequence joins TRBV19 and TRBJ2-7; TCRdb proposes TRBD2, but this gene call is untestable without DNA. Germline CDR1 is LNHDA and CDR2 is SQIVND (reference sequence). The CDR3 is 16 amino acids. The CDR3 protein is CASSITLARSSYEQYF.

The chain links TRBV18 to TRBJ2-5; TCRdb selects TRBD1, and the lack of DNA leaves this call unchecked. The CDR3 runs to 18 residues. The germline V gene encodes CDR1 KGHSH and CDR2 LQKENI. The CDR3 protein is CASSPIAGQGGIEETQYF.

CDR3 sequence reads: CSALDVPLRREQYF. J is TRBJ2-7 and V is TRBV20-1; TCRdb returns TRBD2, unconfirmable since there is no DNA. Germline V gene sequence: CDR1 DFQATT, CDR2 SNEGSKA (reference sequence). The CDR3 is 14 residues long.

The V call is TRBV11-2, the J call TRBJ1-1; TCRdb gives TRBD1 as the D gene, but with no DNA this cannot be confirmed. Germline V gene sequence: CDR1 SGHAT, CDR2 FQNNGV. The CDR3 consists of 15 residues. The chain's CDR3 is CASSHRTGPRTEAFF.

J is TRBJ1-1 and V is TRBV9. The CDR3 consists of 13 residues. Germline V lookup: CDR1 SGDLS, CDR2 YYNGEE. The CDR3 here is CASSERPGQATFF.

This chain joins TRBV12-5 and TRBJ2-2; without DNA, the TCRdb call of TRBD1 cannot be checked. Looked up from germline, CDR1 is LGHNT and CDR2 is FRNRAP. The CDR3 is 15 residues long. The CDR3 sequence: CASGFGTGDTGELFF.

The rearrangement joins TRBV28 to TRBJ1-3; the D call of TRBD1 rests on TCRdb alone, since no DNA is present to check it. Germline V gives CDR1 MDHEN, CDR2 SYDVKM. The CDR3 totals 17 residues. CDR3 amino acids: CASSFVSGQGHGNTIYF.

The V call is TRBV12-3 or TRBV12-4, the J call TRBJ2-1; TCRdb's D gene call, TRBD1, goes unchecked for lack of DNA. The CDR3 runs to 15 residues. The CDR3 reads CASSSYTGRDNEQFF.

V is TRBV5-1 and J is TRBJ2-3; TCRdb picks TRBD1, but there is no DNA to check that call. Per germline, CDR1 SGHRS and CDR2 YFSETQ. This CDR3 has 16 residues. The chain's CDR3 is CASRDPGGSSTDTQYF.

The rearrangement uses TRBV9 and TRBJ2-1; TCRdb's assignment of TRBD2 cannot be checked, as there is no DNA. This CDR3 region has 14 residues. CDR1 is SGDLS, CDR2 YYNGEE, per germline. The CDR3 loop reads CASSVGGGAREQFF.

The rearrangement joins TRBV6-1 to TRBJ2-5; as DNA is missing, the TRBD1 call by TCRdb cannot be tested. Germline-derived CDR1 and CDR2 are MNHNS and SASEGT. The CDR3 covers 16 residues. The CDR3 loop reads CASSSQGQAAGETQYF.